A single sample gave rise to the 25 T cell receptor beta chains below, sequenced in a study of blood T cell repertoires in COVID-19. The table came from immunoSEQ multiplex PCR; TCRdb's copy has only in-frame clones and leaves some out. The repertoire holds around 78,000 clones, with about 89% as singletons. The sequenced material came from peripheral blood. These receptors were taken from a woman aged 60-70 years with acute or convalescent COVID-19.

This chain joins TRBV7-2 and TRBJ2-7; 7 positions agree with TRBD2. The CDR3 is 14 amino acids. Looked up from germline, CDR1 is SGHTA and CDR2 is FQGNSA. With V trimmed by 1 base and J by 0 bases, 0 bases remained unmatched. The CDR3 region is CASSLVAGSYEQYF. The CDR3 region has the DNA TGTGCCAGCAGCTTAGTAGCGGGCTCCTACGAGCAGTACTTC. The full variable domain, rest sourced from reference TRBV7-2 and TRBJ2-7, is GAGVSQSPSNKVTEKGKDVELRCDPISGHTALYWYRQSLGQGLEFLIYFQGNSAPDKSGLPSDRFSAERTGGSVSTLTIQRTQQEDSAVYLCASSLVAGSYEQYFGPGTRLTVT.

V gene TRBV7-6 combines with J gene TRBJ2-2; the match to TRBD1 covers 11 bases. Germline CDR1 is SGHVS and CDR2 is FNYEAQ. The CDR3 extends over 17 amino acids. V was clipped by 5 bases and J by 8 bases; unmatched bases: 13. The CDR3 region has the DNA TGTGCCAGCAGCGCACCCGGGACAGGGGGACTCGTAGGGGAGCTGTTTTTT. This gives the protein CASSAPGTGGLVGELFF.

CDR3 in DNA: TGTGCCAGCAGCCGGATAGAGCGGCCCCTTGGGGAGACCCAGTACTTC. Its translation: CASSRIERPLGETQYF. This rearrangement joins TRBV7-2 to TRBJ2-5; tentative D call: TRBD2 (5 bases). Germline V gene data show CDR1 as SGHTA and CDR2 as FQGNSA. V gave up 5 bases and J gave up 5 bases, with 21 bases separating them. CDR3 length: 16 residues.

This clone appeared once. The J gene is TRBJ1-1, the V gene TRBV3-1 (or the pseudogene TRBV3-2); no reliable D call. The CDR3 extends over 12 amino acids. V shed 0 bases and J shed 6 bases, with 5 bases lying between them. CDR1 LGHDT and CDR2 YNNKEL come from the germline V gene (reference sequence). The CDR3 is CASSQDFAEAFF. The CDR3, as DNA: TGTGCCAGCAGCCAAGATTTCGCTGAAGCTTTCTTT.

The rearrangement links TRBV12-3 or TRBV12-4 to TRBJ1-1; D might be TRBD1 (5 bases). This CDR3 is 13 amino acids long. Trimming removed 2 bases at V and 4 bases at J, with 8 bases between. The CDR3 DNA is TGTGCCAGCAGTTTAAGGGGTAGCACTGAAGCTTTCTTT. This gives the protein CASSLRGSTEAFF.

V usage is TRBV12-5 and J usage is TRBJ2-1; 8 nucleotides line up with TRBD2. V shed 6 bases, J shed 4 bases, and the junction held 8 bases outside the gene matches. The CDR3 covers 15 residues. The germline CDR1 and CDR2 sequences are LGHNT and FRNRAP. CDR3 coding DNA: TGTGCTAGTGGAACTGGGACTAGGGGGTACAATGAGCAGTTCTTC. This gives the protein CASGTGTRGYNEQFF. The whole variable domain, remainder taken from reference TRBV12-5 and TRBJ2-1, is DARVTQTPRHKVTEMGQEVTMRCQPILGHNTVFWYRQTMMQGLELLAYFRNRAPLDDSGMPKDRFSAEMPDATLATLKIQPSEPRDSAVYFCASGTGTRGYNEQFFGPGTRLTVL.

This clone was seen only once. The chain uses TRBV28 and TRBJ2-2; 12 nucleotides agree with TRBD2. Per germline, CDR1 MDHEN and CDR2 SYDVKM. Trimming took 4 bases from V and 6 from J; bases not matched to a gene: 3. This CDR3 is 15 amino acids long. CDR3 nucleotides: TGTGCCAGCAGTTGGGGACTAGCGGGCGCCGGGGAGCTGTTTTTT. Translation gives CASSWGLAGAGELFF.

CDR3 in amino acids: CASSGGTSGRRETQYF. Written as DNA, the CDR3 is TGTGCCAGCAGCGGTGGGACTAGCGGGAGGCGAGAGACCCAGTACTTC. The genes are TRBV5-6 and TRBJ2-5, with 15 bases lining up with TRBD2. Germline CDR1 SGHDT, CDR2 YYEEEE. Trimming at V came to 4 bases and at J to 4 bases, leaving 5 bases not matched to a gene. This CDR3 comprises 16 residues.

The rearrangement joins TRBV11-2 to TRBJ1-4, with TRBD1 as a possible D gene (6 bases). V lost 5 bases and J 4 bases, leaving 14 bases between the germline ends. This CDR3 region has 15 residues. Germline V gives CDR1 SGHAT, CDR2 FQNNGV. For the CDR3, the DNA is TGTGCCAGCAGCCCACAGGGCGGGGGTAATGAAAAACTGTTTTTT. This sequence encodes CASSPQGGGNEKLFF.

The CDR3 DNA sequence: TGTGCCAGTAGTAACCAGGGCGCGGAGACCCAGTACTTC. Protein sequence: CASSNQGAETQYF. The chain uses TRBV19 and TRBJ2-5, with TRBD1 as a possible D gene (5 bases). CDR3 length: 13 amino acids. The germline V gene has CDR1 LNHDA and CDR2 SQIVND (reference sequence). Deletions cut 4 bases from V and 5 bases from J, with 11 bases between.

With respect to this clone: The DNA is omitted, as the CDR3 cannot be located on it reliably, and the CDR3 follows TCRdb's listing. CDR3: CASSSSGQTNEKLFF. V is TRBV28 and J is TRBJ1-4; the listed D gene, TRBD1, was not tested against the DNA. Both ends counted, the CDR3 spans 15 residues. CDR1 and CDR2 (germline): MDHEN, SYDVKM.

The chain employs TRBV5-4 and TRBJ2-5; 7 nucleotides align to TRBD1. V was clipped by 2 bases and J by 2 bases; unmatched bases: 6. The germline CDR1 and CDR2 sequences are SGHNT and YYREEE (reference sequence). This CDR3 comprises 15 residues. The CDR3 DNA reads TGTGCCAGCAGCTTCCTGGGACAGTATCAAGAGACCCAGTACTTC. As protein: CASSFLGQYQETQYF.

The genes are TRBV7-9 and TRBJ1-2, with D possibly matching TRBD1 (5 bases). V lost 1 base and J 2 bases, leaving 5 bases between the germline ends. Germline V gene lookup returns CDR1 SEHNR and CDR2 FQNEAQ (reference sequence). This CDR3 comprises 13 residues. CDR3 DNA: TGTGCCAGCAGCTTAGGACAGAACTATGGCTACACCTTC. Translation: CASSLGQNYGYTF.

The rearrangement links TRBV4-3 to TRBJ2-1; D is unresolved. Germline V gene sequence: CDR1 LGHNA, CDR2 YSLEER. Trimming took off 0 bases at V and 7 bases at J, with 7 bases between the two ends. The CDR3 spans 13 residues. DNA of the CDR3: TGCGCCAGCAGCCAAGAGGTCGGTAATGAGCAGTTCTTC. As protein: CASSQEVGNEQFF.

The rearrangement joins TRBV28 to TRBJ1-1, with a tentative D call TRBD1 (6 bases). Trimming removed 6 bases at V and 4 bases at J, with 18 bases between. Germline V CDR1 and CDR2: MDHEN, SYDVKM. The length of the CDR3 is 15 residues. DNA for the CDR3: TGTGCCAGCAGGGCCCCCACAGGGTTCGGCACTGAAGCTTTCTTT. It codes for CASRAPTGFGTEAFF.

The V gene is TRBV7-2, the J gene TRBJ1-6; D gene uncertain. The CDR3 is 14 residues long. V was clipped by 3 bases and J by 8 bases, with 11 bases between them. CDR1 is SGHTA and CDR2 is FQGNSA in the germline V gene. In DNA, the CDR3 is TGTGCCAGCAGCTTCCCGGGAAACGATTCACCCCTCCACTTT. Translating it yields CASSFPGNDSPLHF.

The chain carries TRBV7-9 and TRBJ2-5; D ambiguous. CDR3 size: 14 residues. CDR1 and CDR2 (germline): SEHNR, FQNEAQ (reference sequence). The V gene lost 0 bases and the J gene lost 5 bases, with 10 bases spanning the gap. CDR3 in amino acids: CASSLAGVGETQYF. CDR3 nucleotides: TGTGCCAGCAGCTTAGCCGGCGTCGGGGAGACCCAGTACTTC.

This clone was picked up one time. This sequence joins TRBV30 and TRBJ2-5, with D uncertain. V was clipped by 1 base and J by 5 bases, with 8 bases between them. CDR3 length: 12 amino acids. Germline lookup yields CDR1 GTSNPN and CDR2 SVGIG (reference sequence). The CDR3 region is CAWSGGGETQYF. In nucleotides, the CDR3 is TGTGCCTGGAGTGGAGGTGGGGAGACCCAGTACTTC.

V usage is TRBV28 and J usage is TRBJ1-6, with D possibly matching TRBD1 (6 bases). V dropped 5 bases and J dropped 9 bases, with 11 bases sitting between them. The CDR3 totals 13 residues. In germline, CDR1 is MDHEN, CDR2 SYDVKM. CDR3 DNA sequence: TGTGCCAGCAGTATATACAGGGCTTCACCCCTCCACTTT. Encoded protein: CASSIYRASPLHF.

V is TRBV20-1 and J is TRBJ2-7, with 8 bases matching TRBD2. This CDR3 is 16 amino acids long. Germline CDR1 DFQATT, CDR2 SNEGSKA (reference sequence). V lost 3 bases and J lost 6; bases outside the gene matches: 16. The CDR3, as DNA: TGCAGTGCTAGTAGGGCGGGAGGTTACGTCGGCCGCGAGCAGTACTTC. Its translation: CSASRAGGYVGREQYF.

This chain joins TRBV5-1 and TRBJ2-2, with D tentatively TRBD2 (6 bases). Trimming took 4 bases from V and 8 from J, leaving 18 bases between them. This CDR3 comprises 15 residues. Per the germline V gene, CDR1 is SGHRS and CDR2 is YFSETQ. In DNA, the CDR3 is TGCGCCAGCAGCCCGGGAGTCTTTGACGAAGGGGAGCTGTTTTTT. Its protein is CASSPGVFDEGELFF.

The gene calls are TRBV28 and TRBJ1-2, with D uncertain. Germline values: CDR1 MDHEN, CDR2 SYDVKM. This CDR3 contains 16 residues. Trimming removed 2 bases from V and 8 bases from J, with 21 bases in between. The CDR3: CASSLMDGQVAGGYTF. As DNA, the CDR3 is TGTGCCAGCAGTTTAATGGACGGGCAGGTGGCGGGAGGCTACACCTTC.

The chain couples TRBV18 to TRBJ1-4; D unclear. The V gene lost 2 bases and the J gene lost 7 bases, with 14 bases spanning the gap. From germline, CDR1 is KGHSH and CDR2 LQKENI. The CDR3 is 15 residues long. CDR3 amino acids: CASSPAITKSEKLFF. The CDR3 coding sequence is TGTGCCAGCTCACCAGCTATAACCAAAAGTGAAAAACTGTTTTTT.

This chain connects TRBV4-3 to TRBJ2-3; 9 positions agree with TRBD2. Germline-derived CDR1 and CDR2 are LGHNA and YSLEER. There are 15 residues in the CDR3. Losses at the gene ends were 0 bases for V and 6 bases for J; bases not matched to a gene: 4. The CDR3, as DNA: TGCGCCAGCAGCCAAGAAGGCGGGAGGGGGGATACGCAGTATTTT. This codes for CASSQEGGRGDTQYF.

CDR3 in DNA: TGTGCCGACAAGGCCGGGACACCTCATGGAGAGGAAAAACTGTTTTTT. Its translation: CADKAGTPHGEEKLFF. V gene TRBV24-1 combines with J gene TRBJ1-4; D possibly corresponds to TRBD1 (6 bases). Germline V gene data show CDR1 as KGHDR and CDR2 as SFDVKD. The V end lost 12 bases, the J end lost 8 bases, and 27 bases lay between the germline ends. The CDR3 runs to 16 residues.